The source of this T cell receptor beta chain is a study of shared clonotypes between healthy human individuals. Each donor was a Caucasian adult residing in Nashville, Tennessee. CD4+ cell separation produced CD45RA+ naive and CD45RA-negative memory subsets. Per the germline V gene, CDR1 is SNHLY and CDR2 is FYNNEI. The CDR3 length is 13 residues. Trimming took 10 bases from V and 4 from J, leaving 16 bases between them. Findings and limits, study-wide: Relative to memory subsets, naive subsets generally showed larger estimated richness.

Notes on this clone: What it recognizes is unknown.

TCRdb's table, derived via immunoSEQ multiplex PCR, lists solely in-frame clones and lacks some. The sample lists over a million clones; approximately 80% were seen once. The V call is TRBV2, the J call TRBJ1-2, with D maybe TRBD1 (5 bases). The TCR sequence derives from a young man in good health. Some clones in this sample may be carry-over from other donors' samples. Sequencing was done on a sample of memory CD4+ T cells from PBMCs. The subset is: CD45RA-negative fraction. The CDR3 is CATRRGFGYGYTF. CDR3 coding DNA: TGTGCCACCCGGCGGGGGTTTGGCTATGGCTACACCTTC.